The 20 T cell receptor beta chains reported below all come from one sample, sequenced in a study of Tregs in tolerant kidney transplant recipients. Mixed chimerism was transient after nonmyeloablative marrow transplants from related graft donors. Generated by immunoSEQ multiplex PCR, the TCRdb table keeps only in-frame clones and is missing some. Among tens of thousands of clones listed, more than 85% were seen once. Sequenced here: CD4+ T cells from blood (PBMCs), sampled 12 months after the transplant. Receptors were obtained from a human patient who received a combined kidney and bone marrow transplant. The T cells may come from the graft donor.

The V and J genes are TRBV6-5 and TRBJ2-7; tentative D call: TRBD2 (5 bases). Germline V lookup: CDR1 MNHEY, CDR2 SVGAGI. CDR3 length equals 15 residues. V was shortened by 2 bases and J by 0 bases, with 11 bases between the two germline ends. For the CDR3, the DNA is TGTGCCAGCAGTTACAGCGGTAGCTTCTCCTACGAGCAGTACTTC. The encoded protein is CASSYSGSFSYEQYF.

The chain employs TRBV19 and TRBJ2-3, with TRBD1 as a possible D gene (5 bases). The germline V and J ends were trimmed by 5 bases and 2 bases, with 14 bases remaining between them. The CDR3 contains 15 residues. Germline V gives CDR1 LNHDA, CDR2 SQIVND (reference sequence). CDR3 amino acids: CASSRVVGDTDTQYF. CDR3 coding DNA: TGTGCCAGTAGTCGAGTTGTAGGGGACACAGATACGCAGTATTTT.

The chain recombines TRBV11-2 with TRBJ2-7, with TRBD2 matching 8 bases. The CDR3 runs 12 residues. The germline gives CDR1 SGHAT, CDR2 FQNNGV. V lost 5 bases and J lost 6; bases outside the gene matches: 3. This CDR3 is CASSPRGGEQYF. The CDR3 DNA is TGTGCCAGCAGCCCCCGGGGGGGCGAGCAGTACTTC.

In its sample, this clone was seen a few times. This chain uses TRBV19 with TRBJ2-1, with 8 bases lining up with TRBD2. The CDR3 sequence is 14 residues long. The V gene's germline CDR1 is LNHDA and CDR2 SQIVND (reference sequence). With V trimmed by 6 bases and J by 4 bases, 5 bases remained unmatched. CDR3 residues: CASRGLVGYNEQFF. In nucleotides, the CDR3 is TGTGCCAGTAGGGGACTAGTCGGGTACAATGAGCAGTTCTTC. The full variable domain, in which reference TRBV19 and TRBJ2-1 provide the parts outside the CDR3, is DGGITQSPKYLFRKEGQNVTLSCEQNLNHDAMYWYRQDPGQGLRLIYYSQIVNDFQKGDIAEGYSVSREKKESFPLTVTSAQKNPTAFYLCASRGLVGYNEQFFGPGTRLTVL.

The chain recombines TRBV7-9 with TRBJ2-3, with 10 bases identical to TRBD2. CDR1 is SEHNR, CDR2 FQNEAQ, per germline (reference sequence). Germline trimming cut 3 bases from V and 4 bases from J; bases unmatched to any gene: 13. The CDR3 runs 18 residues. The CDR3 is CASSFRASGGPRADTQYF. Here the CDR3 DNA reads TGTGCCAGCAGCTTTAGGGCTAGCGGGGGCCCTCGCGCAGATACGCAGTATTTT.

The gene calls are TRBV7-9 and TRBJ2-3, with TRBD2 matching 9 bases. V trimming: 7 bases; J trimming: 1 base; junction bases outside the gene matches: 3. Germline loops: CDR1 SEHNR, CDR2 FQNEAQ (reference sequence). This CDR3 has 14 residues. In DNA form, the CDR3 reads TGTGCCAGCACCCGGACTAGCGGCACAGATACGCAGTATTTT. Translating it yields CASTRTSGTDTQYF.

The rearrangement uses TRBV15 and TRBJ1-1, with D possibly being TRBD1 (5 bases). This CDR3 comprises 14 residues. Germline V lookup: CDR1 LNHNV, CDR2 YYDKDF (reference sequence). V lost 6 bases to trimming and J lost 4 bases, with 15 bases between them. The CDR3 reads CATSSSVGGTEAFF. DNA for the CDR3: TGTGCCACCAGTAGTTCAGTGGGGGGCACTGAAGCTTTCTTT.

J is TRBJ2-3 and V is TRBV19, with 8 bases aligning to TRBD2. The V and J ends lost 5 bases and 0 bases, in that order; junction bases with no gene match: 10. Germline loops: CDR1 LNHDA, CDR2 SQIVND (reference sequence). The length of the CDR3 is 17 residues. The CDR3: CASSPGRSGGSTDTQYF. CDR3 nucleotides: TGTGCCAGTAGTCCTGGGAGGAGCGGGGGTAGCACAGATACGCAGTATTTT. Supplemented by reference TRBV19 and TRBJ2-3, the full variable domain reads DGGITQSPKYLFRKEGQNVTLSCEQNLNHDAMYWYRQDPGQGLRLIYYSQIVNDFQKGDIAEGYSVSREKKESFPLTVTSAQKNPTAFYLCASSPGRSGGSTDTQYFGPGTRLTVL.

The gene calls are TRBV28 and TRBJ2-1; TRBD1 is a possible D gene (6 bases). The CDR3 length is 12 residues. V gave up 6 bases and J gave up 10 bases, with 13 bases separating them. From germline, CDR1 is MDHEN and CDR2 SYDVKM. The CDR3 loop is CASRQLGAEQFF. The DNA for the CDR3 is TGTGCCAGCAGACAACTGGGGGCGGAGCAGTTCTTC.

The chain couples TRBV2 to TRBJ1-2, with TRBD1 matching 10 bases. V trimming: 9 bases; J trimming: 4 bases; junction bases outside the gene matches: 5. Germline V gene data show CDR1 as SNHLY and CDR2 as FYNNEI. The CDR3 is 13 residues long. CDR3 sequence (DNA): TGTGCCAGTAAGGGACAGGGGTCCTATGGCTACACCTTC. Protein: CASKGQGSYGYTF.

This clone has a single count. The CDR3 sequence: CASSSGGGPSWEQYF. The CDR3 DNA is TGTGCCAGCAGTTCAGGCGGGGGACCCTCTTGGGAGCAGTACTTC. The rearrangement joins TRBV28 to TRBJ2-7, with 7 bases lining up with TRBD2. The junction had 13 bases not matched to a gene; V was cut back by 4 bases and J by 7 bases. CDR3 length equals 15 residues. Germline lookup yields CDR1 MDHEN and CDR2 SYDVKM.

This chain links TRBV29-1 with TRBJ1-2; possibly TRBD1 for D (6 bases). Germline CDR1 and CDR2: SQVTM and ANQGSEA. This CDR3 has 14 amino acids. Trimming pared 0 bases from V and 1 base from J, leaving 9 bases between. CDR3 nucleotide sequence: TGCAGCGTTGAAGATGCAGGGGTTAACTATGGCTACACCTTC. Its translation is CSVEDAGVNYGYTF.

The chain links TRBV30 to TRBJ2-3; 8 bases are a match to TRBD2. There are 15 residues in the CDR3. Germline V gene data show CDR1 as GTSNPN and CDR2 as SVGIG (reference sequence). V lost 2 bases, J lost 6 bases, and 10 bases stayed unmatched. In nucleotides, the CDR3 is TGTGCCTGGAGTTTAACGGGGGGGCAGGGGGATACGCAGTATTTT. This sequence encodes CAWSLTGGQGDTQYF.

The chain links TRBV6-1 to TRBJ2-1; 9 positions agree with TRBD1. Germline CDR1 is MNHNS and CDR2 is SASEGT. The CDR3 covers 14 residues. With V trimmed by 7 bases and J by 2 bases, 3 bases remained unmatched. In DNA form, the CDR3 reads TGTGCCAGCACGGGACAGGGAACCTACAATGAGCAGTTCTTC. Translating it yields CASTGQGTYNEQFF.

A note on this clone: The identical CDR3 is also encoded by other nucleotide sequences in the sample. The J gene is TRBJ1-6, the V gene TRBV6-5; D might be TRBD1 (6 bases). CDR3 length equals 15 residues. Germline V CDR1 and CDR2: MNHEY, SVGAGI. The V gene lost 6 bases and the J gene lost 7 bases, with 16 bases spanning the gap. CDR3 nucleotides: TGTGCCAGCAGCAACCACAGGGTGAAGAATTCACCCCTCCACTTT. Residues: CASSNHRVKNSPLHF.

V usage is TRBV28 and J usage is TRBJ1-5; 7 bases match TRBD1. The V gene's germline CDR1 is MDHEN and CDR2 SYDVKM. This CDR3 region has 14 residues. Trimming at V came to 5 bases and at J to 7 bases, leaving 8 bases not matched to a gene. The CDR3 region is CASSVAGGGQPQHF. CDR3 DNA sequence: TGTGCCAGCAGTGTCGCAGGGGGTGGACAGCCCCAGCATTTT.

The chain joins TRBV10-3 to TRBJ1-1; 8 bases match TRBD1. Germline CDR1 is ENHRY and CDR2 is SYGVKD. After removal of 7 bases from V and 4 bases from J, the junction contained 8 bases not matched to a gene. This CDR3 spans 14 amino acids. For the CDR3, the DNA is TGTGCCATCACCGCCACAGGGGGGGGCACTGAAGCTTTCTTT. It specifies CAITATGGGTEAFF.

The chain couples TRBV27 to TRBJ1-4; 10 bases match TRBD1. CDR1 MNHEY and CDR2 SMNVEV come from the germline V gene (reference sequence). CDR3 length: 15 amino acids. The V segment lost 5 bases and the J segment 6 bases; nucleotides outside the gene matches: 6. CDR3 DNA: TGTGCCAGCAGTGCTAGGACAGGGGGAGATGAAAAACTGTTTTTT. Protein: CASSARTGGDEKLFF. Full variable domain (rest looked up from reference TRBV27 and TRBJ1-4): EAQVTQNPRYLITVTGKKLTVTCSQNMNHEYMSWYRQDPGLGLRQIYYSMNVEVTDKGDVPEGYKVSRKEKRNFPLILESPSPNQTSLYFCASSARTGGDEKLFFGSGTQLSVL.

This rearrangement joins TRBV11-2 to TRBJ1-2; a weak D match, TRBD1 (5 bases). Trimming left V 1 base short and J 4 bases short, with 13 bases between. The CDR3 loop spans 15 amino acids. Germline V CDR1 and CDR2: SGHAT, FQNNGV. The CDR3 DNA is TGTGCCAGCAGCTTAGGGGGGATCGGGGGCTATGGCTACACCTTC. Translating it yields CASSLGGIGGYGYTF.

The V gene is TRBV30, the J gene TRBJ1-2; D gene uncertain. Per germline, CDR1 GTSNPN and CDR2 SVGIG (reference sequence). The CDR3 covers 13 residues. V was cut by 2 bases and J by 7 bases, with 14 bases left in between. CDR3 amino acids: CAWSPLGRSGYTF. The CDR3 nucleotides are TGTGCCTGGAGTCCGCTAGGGAGGTCTGGCTACACCTTC.